The subject of this entry is one T cell receptor (beta chain). Its antigen remains undetermined. Per-base qualities were not stored, and no clone one base away is much larger. This entry belongs to a study of shared T cell receptors in the human thymus (dated by TCRdb to the early 2020s). Study-wide context: The study examined how the human thymus generates shared, self-reactive T-cell receptor alpha chains.

Libraries were constructed by the immunoSEQ multiplex PCR assay. The table comes from immuneACCESS by way of TCRdb, which keeps in-frame sequences with V and J called. Part of the clones is missing from these tables; in studies checked, under half for an unresolved V gene and the rest for unknown reasons. The sample contains some 700,000 clones, more than 75% of them found a single time. The ten top clones hold 0.0095% to 0.012% of the sample. The trim is 1 base for V and 14 bases for J, with a gap of 12 bases between the germline ends. Inclusive of the bounding cysteine and phenylalanine, the CDR3 is 11 residues long. The read is trimmed to its CDR3 DNA, 33 bases read in frame from base 1. CDR1 and CDR2 are read off the germline V gene (reference sequence) as DFQATT and SNEGSKA. These same records also appear under a second study, on human thymus T cells. The second source states: In Finland, the donors were immunologically healthy infants who were having open corrective cardiac surgery for congenital heart defects. Thymus tissue was obtained as surgical resects removed during corrective cardiac surgery. V and J gene segment usage appeared biased in both thymic and peripheral blood repertoires. According to the related research, thymic TCR repertoires were highly overlapping among unrelated individuals. The study characterized TCR alpha and beta repertoires from roughly eight infant thymus samples and four related peripheral blood samples. The cohort included about 6 male and a couple of female infants, with donor ages spanning 7 to 244 days. Thymocytes were mechanically released from the tissue and were stored as pellets of 10-30 million cells at -70 degrees C. Genomic DNA was extracted from frozen cell pellets with a QIAsymphony instrument. The immunoSEQ multiplex PCR assay was used to amplify the TCRB and TCRAD loci from a standardized amount of quality-controlled genomic DNA. The V(D)J region was spanned by amplicons of a length sufficient to cover the CDR3 and to identify V and J genes. Through the commercial immunoSEQ service, the amplicons were sequenced on an Illumina platform. Primer bias and sequencing errors were corrected as previously described, and TCRAD and TCRB definitions were based on the IMGT database. Analysis of the repertoires was done with immunoSEQ Analyzer 3.0 and VDJTools and included basic statistics, V/J segment usage, diversity estimates, rarefaction and pairwise overlap. Diversity was estimated using the Chao1, ChaoE, Efron-Thisted, Shannon and inverse Simpson indices, and was also estimated on datasets down-sampled to the size of the smallest sample. For repertoire overlap, CDR3 nucleotide sequence, V gene and J gene had to match strictly, and clustering was done by Jaccard-based multidimensional scaling. On average, thymus samples yielded about 810,000 unique TCRB clonotypes, whereas blood samples yielded about 84,000.

The specimen sequenced was thymocytes. The clonotype was recovered from a boy less than two years old with a congenital heart defect. Donor details come from another sample of the same person, matched by shared clones. This sequence uses TRBV20-1 and TRBJ2-1; a weak D assignment points to TRBD2 (5 bases agree). The CDR3 here reads CSARAGPREFF. Read as DNA, the sequence is TGCAGTGCTAGAGCTGGGCCGAGGGAGTTCTTC.